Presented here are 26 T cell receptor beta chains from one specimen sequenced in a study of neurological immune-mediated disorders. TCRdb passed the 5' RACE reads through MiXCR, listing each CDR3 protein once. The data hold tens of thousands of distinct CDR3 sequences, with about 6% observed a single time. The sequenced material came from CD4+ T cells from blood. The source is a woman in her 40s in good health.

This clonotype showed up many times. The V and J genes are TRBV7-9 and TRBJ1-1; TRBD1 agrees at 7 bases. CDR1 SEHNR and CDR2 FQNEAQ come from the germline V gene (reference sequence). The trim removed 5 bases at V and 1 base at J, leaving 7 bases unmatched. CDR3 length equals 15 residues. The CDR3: CASSLQGLGNTEAFF. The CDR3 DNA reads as TGTGCCAGCAGCCTACAGGGGTTGGGGAACACTGAAGCTTTCTTT.

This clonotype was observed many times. The CDR3 protein is CSALNLQETQYF. Here the CDR3 DNA reads TGCAGTGCTCTTAACCTCCAAGAGACCCAGTACTTC. This chain connects TRBV20-1 to TRBJ2-5; D uncertain. With 5 bases removed from V and 1 base from J, the gap between germline ends came to 8 bases. The CDR3 totals 12 residues. Germline assignment: CDR1 DFQATT and CDR2 SNEGSKA (reference sequence).

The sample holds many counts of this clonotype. CDR3 protein: CASSLEWGQTIEPQHF. The CDR3 coding sequence is TGTGCCAGCAGCTTAGAATGGGGCCAGACAATCGAGCCCCAGCATTTT. V is TRBV7-9 and J is TRBJ1-5; D is possibly TRBD1 (5 bases). Germline loops: CDR1 SEHNR, CDR2 FQNEAQ (reference sequence). The V gene lost 1 base and the J gene lost 8 bases, with 18 bases spanning the gap. CDR3 size: 16 residues.

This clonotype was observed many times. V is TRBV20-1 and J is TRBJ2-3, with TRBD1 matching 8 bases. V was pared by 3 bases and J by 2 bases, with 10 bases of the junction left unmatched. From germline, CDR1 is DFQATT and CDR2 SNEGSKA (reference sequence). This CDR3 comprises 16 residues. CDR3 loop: CSARPGTGIFTDTQYF. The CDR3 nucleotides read TGCAGTGCTAGGCCGGGGACAGGAATTTTCACAGATACGCAGTATTTT.

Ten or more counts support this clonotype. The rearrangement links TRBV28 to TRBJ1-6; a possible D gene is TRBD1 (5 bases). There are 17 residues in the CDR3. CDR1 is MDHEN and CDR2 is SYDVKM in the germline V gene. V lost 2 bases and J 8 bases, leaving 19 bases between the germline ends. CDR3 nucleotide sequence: TGTGCCAGCAGTTTACCGGCGCGGAGACAGCGCTATTCACCCCTCCACTTT. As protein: CASSLPARRQRYSPLHF.

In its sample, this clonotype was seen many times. The CDR3 DNA sequence: TGTGCCGGTAGCGGGAGGGCCTCAGATACGCAGTATTTT. This sequence encodes CAGSGRASDTQYF. The chain joins TRBV6-1 to TRBJ2-3; 11 nucleotides match TRBD2. This CDR3 has 13 amino acids. Losses at the gene ends were 11 bases for V and 4 bases for J; bases not matched to a gene: 5. CDR1 MNHNS and CDR2 SASEGT come from the germline V gene.

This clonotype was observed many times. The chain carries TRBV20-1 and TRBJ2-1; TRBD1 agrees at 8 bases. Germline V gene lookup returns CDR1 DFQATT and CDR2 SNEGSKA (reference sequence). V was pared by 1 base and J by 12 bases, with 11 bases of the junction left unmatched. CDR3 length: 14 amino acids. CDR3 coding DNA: TGCAGTGCTAGAGGCCCAGGGGGCCTAATGCTGCAGTTCTTC. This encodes CSARGPGGLMLQFF.

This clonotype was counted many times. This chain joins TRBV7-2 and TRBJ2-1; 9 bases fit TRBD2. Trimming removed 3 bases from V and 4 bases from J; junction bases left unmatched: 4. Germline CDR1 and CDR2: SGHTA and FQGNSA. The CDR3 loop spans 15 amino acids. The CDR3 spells CASSFQLAGYNEQFF. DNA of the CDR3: TGTGCCAGCAGCTTTCAGCTAGCGGGGTACAATGAGCAGTTCTTC.

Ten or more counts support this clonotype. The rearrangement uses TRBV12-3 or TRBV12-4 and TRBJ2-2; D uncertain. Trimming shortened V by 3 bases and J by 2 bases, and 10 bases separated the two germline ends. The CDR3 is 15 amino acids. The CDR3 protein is CASSLNTLNTGELFF. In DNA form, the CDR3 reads TGTGCCAGCAGTTTGAACACCTTAAACACCGGGGAGCTGTTTTTT.

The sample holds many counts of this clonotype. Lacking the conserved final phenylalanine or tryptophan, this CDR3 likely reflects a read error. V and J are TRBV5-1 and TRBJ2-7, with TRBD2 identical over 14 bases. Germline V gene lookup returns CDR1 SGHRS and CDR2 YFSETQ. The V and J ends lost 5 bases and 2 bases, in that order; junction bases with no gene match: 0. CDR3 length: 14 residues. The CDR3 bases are TGCGCCAGCAGGACTAGCGGGAGGGCCTACGAGCAGTACTCC. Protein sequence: CASRTSGRAYEQYS.

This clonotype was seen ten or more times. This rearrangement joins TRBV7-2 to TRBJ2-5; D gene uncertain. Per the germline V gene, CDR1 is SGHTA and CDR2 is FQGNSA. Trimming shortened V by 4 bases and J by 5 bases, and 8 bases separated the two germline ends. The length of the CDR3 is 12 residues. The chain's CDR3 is CASSSMRETQYF. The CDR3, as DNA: TGTGCCAGCAGCTCGATGAGGGAGACCCAGTACTTC.

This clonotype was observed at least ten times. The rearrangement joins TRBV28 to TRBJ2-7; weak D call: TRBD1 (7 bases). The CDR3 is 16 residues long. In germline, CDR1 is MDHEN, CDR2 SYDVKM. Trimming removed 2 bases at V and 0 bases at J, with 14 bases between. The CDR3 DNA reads TGTGCCAGCAGTTTACTCAGACAGGGACTCTCCTACGAGCAGTACTTC. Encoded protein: CASSLLRQGLSYEQYF. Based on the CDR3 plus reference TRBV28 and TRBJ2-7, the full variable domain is DVKVTQSSRYLVKRTGEKVFLECVQDMDHENMFWYRQDPGLGLRLIYFSYDVKMKEKGDIPEGYSVSREKKERFSLILESASTNQTSMYLCASSLLRQGLSYEQYFGPGTRLTVT.

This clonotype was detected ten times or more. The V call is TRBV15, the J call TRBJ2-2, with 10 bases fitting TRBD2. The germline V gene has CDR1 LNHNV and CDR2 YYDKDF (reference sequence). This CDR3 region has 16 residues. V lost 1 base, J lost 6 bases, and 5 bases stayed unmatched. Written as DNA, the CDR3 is TGTGCCACCAGCAGAGTCCTAGCGGGAGTACCCGGGGAGCTGTTTTTT. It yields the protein CATSRVLAGVPGELFF.

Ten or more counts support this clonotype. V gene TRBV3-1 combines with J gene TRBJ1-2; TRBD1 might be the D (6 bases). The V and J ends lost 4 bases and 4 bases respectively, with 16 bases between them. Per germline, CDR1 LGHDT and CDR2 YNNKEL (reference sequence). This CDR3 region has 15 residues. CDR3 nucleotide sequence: TGTGCCAGCAGCCCGAACCCGGACAGCACCTATGGCTACACCTTC. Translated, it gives CASSPNPDSTYGYTF.

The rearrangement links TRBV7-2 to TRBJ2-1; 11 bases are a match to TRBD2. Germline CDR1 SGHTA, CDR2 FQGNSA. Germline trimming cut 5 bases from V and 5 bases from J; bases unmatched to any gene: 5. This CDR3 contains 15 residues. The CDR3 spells CASSATSGVNNEQFF. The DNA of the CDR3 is TGTGCCAGCAGCGCGACTAGCGGGGTTAACAATGAGCAGTTCTTC. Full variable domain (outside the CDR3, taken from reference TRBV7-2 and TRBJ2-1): GAGVSQSPSNKVTEKGKDVELRCDPISGHTALYWYRQSLGQGLEFLIYFQGNSAPDKSGLPSDRFSAERTGGSVSTLTIQRTQQEDSAVYLCASSATSGVNNEQFFGPGTRLTVL.

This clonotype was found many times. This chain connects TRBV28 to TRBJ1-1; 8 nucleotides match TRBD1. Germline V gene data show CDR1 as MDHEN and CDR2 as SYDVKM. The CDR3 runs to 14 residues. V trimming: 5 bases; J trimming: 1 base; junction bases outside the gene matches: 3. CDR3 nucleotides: TGTGCCAGCAGTAGACAGGGGAGGAACACTGAAGCTTTCTTT. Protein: CASSRQGRNTEAFF.

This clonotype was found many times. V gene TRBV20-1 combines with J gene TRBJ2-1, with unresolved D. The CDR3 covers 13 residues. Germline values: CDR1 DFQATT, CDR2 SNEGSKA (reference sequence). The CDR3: CRARVGLLNEQFF. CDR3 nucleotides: TGCAGGGCCCGGGTTGGGCTACTCAATGAGCAGTTCTTC.

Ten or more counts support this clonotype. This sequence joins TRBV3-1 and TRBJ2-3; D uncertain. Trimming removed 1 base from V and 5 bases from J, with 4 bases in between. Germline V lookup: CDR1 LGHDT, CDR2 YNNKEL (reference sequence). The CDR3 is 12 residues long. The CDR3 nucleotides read TGTGCCAGCAGCCAAGGGGGAGATACGCAGTATTTT. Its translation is CASSQGGDTQYF.

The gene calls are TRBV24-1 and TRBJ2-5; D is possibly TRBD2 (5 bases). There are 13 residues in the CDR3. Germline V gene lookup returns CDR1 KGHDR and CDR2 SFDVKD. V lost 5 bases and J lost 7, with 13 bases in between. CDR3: CATSGQSRGTQYF. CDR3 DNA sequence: TGTGCCACCAGTGGCCAGTCCCGGGGGACCCAGTACTTC.

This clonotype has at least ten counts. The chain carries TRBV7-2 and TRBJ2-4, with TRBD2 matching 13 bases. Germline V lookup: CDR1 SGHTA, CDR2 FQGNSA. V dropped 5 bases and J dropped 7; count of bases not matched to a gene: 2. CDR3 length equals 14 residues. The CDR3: CASSPTSGRNIQYF. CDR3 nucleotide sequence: TGTGCCAGCAGCCCGACTAGCGGGAGGAACATTCAGTACTTC.

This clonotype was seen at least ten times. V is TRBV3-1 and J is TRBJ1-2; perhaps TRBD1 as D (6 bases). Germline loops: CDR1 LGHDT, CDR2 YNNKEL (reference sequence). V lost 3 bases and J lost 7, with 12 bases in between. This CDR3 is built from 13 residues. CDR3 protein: CASSQIQQGGYTF. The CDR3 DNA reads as TGTGCCAGCAGCCAGATTCAACAGGGTGGCTACACCTTC.

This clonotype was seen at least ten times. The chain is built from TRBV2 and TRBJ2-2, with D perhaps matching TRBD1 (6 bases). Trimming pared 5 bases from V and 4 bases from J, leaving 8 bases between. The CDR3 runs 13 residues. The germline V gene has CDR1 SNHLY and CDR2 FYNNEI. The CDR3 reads CASSKQGTGELFF. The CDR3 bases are TGTGCCAGCAGTAAACAGGGCACCGGGGAGCTGTTTTTT.

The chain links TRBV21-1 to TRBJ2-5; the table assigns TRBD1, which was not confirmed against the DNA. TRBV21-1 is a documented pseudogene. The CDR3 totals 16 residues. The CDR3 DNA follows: TGTGCCAGCAGCAAATGGGGGCAGTTGTACCAAGAGACCCAGTACTTC. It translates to CASSKWGQLYQETQYF.

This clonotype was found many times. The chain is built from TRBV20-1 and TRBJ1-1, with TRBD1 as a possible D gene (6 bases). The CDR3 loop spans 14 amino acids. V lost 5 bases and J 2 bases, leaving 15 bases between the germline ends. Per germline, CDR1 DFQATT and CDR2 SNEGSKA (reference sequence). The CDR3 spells CSAPRGTPNTEAFF. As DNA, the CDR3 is TGCAGTGCTCCCAGAGGGACACCAAACACTGAAGCTTTCTTT.

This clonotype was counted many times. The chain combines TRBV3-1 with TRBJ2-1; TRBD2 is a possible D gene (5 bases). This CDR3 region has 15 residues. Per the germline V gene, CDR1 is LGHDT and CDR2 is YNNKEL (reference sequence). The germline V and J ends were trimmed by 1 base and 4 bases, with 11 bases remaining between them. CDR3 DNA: TGTGCCAGCAGCCAAGTGGCTGGGAGTTACAATGAGCAGTTCTTC. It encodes CASSQVAGSYNEQFF.

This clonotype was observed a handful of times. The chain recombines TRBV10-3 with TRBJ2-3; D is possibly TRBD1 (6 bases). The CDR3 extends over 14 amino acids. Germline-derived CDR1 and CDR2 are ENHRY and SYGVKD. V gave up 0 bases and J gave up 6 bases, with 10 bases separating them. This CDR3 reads CAISESTDSDTQYF. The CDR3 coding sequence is TGTGCCATCAGTGAGTCCACGGACAGCGATACGCAGTATTTT.